This TCR beta chain was sequenced in a study of PD-1 blockade in mismatch repair-deficient tumors. All patients were mismatch repair deficient, assessed by either PCR or immunohistochemistry. TCRs were sequenced from a few patients responding to pembrolizumab. Libraries were prepared by immunoSEQ multiplex PCR; TCRdb keeps only in-frame clonotypes and omits some of them. The sample has 15,000 to 20,000 clones, approximately 87% seen once; the top ten hold roughly 1.7%. Findings and limits, study-wide: Rapid post-treatment expansion, then contraction, generally preceding radiologic response, marked tumor-resident clones.

The germline gives CDR1 MNHNY, CDR2 SVGAGI (reference sequence). The CDR3 covers 16 residues. The V end was cut by 0 bases, the J end by 10 bases, with 19 bases between. With respect to this clone: Its antigen is undetermined.

The starting material was PBMCs, obtained less than 25 weeks after starting pembrolizumab. The origin of this receptor is an adult with mismatch repair-deficient cancer. This chain joins TRBV6-6 and TRBJ2-1; tentative D call: TRBD2 (6 bases). In DNA, the CDR3 is TGTGCCAGCAGTTACTCGAATGCGGGAACCATCCAGGAGCAGTTCTTC. Protein sequence: CASSYSNAGTIQEQFF.